This T cell receptor (beta chain) was observed in a study of T cell repertoires in cytomegalovirus infection. Study details: As its CMV epitopes, the study selected recently identified HLA-C-restricted and well-studied HLA-B-restricted targets. Public TCR beta signatures marked donors with CMV infection and the matching HLA.

V shed 0 bases and J shed 3 bases, with 8 bases lying between them. The CDR3 has 13 amino acids. Germline values: CDR1 DFQATT, CDR2 SNEGSKA (reference sequence). TCRdb called the reads again in MiXCR, with one record for every CDR3 protein. The sample contains 650,000 to 900,000 distinct CDR3 sequences, roughly 29% of which appear only once. This clonotype appeared a single time. No antigen is known for it. General study findings and limits: CMV-specific TCR beta clonotypes restricted by HLA-C were the ones dominating the ex vivo response. Cumulative public TCR beta family frequency identified carriers of CMV plus the relevant HLA.

The chain joins TRBV20-1 to TRBJ1-1; the D gene is possibly TRBD1 (5 bases). The sequencing here drew on cultured CD8+ T cells from PBMCs, taken from culture after CMV antigen stimulation. The TCR was taken from a human donor in good health (CMV status not recorded). Some clones in this sample may be carry-over from other donors' samples. The DNA for the CDR3 is TGCAGTGCTAGAGATCAGGGCTACACTGAAGCTTTCTTT. Amino acids: CSARDQGYTEAFF.